This section outlines one T cell receptor (beta chain) sequence together with its context. Its antigen is unknown. The hyperthyroidism patients had a new diagnosis of under 2 months' duration and were aged 18 to 65. Clinical symptoms, serum thyroxine, TRAb, thyroid ultrasound and orbital computed tomography were relied on for diagnosis. This sample stems from a study of Graves' ophthalmopathy and Graves' hyperthyroidism. Study-wide context: The term stable hyperthyroidism indicated an absence of ophthalmopathy within 18 months of follow-up.

Germline V CDR1 and CDR2: SGHTA, FQGNSA. This CDR3 has 14 amino acids. Study-wide findings and caveats: Predictions made by the model for ophthalmopathy progression reached 65% to 71% sensitivity and roughly 75% specificity.

As the template, RNA transcripts were used to amplify TCR beta CDR3 regions. HTBI primers primed a first-round RT-PCR, and a second-round multiplex PCR followed. TCRdb reprocessed the multiplex PCR reads with MiXCR, giving one entry per CDR3 protein. The data show 500,000 to 700,000 distinct CDR3 sequences, 35% to 40% seen once. The sequence came from an adult man with Graves' hyperthyroidism. This chain links TRBV7-2 with TRBJ2-7; no clear D. The J call may be mistaken, given a closer DNA end match to TRBJ2-1. The specimen sequenced was peripheral blood or thyroid tissue (not recorded which). CDR3 nucleotides: TGTGCCAGCAGCTTGAAGCGTTCCTACAATGAGCAGTTCTTC. Protein: CASSLKRSYNEQFF.